Given below is one T cell receptor beta chain in context. CDR3 length: 16 amino acids. From germline, CDR1 is SGHNT and CDR2 YENEEA. V was trimmed by 0 bases and J by 3 bases, leaving 12 bases between them. The sample comes from a study of blood T cell repertoires in COVID-19. TCRdb keeps only in-frame clones here, not all; method: immunoSEQ multiplex PCR. Among roughly 62,000 clones listed, about 87% were seen once. This chain joins TRBV11-3 and TRBJ2-1, with D possibly TRBD1 on 5 matching bases. The material sequenced was peripheral blood. This sequence was found in a human donor with active COVID-19. The donor label of this sample is uncertain. The CDR3 here is CASSLEDKPYYNEQFF. CDR3 coding DNA: TGTGCCAGCAGCTTAGAGGACAAACCATACTACAATGAGCAGTTCTTC.